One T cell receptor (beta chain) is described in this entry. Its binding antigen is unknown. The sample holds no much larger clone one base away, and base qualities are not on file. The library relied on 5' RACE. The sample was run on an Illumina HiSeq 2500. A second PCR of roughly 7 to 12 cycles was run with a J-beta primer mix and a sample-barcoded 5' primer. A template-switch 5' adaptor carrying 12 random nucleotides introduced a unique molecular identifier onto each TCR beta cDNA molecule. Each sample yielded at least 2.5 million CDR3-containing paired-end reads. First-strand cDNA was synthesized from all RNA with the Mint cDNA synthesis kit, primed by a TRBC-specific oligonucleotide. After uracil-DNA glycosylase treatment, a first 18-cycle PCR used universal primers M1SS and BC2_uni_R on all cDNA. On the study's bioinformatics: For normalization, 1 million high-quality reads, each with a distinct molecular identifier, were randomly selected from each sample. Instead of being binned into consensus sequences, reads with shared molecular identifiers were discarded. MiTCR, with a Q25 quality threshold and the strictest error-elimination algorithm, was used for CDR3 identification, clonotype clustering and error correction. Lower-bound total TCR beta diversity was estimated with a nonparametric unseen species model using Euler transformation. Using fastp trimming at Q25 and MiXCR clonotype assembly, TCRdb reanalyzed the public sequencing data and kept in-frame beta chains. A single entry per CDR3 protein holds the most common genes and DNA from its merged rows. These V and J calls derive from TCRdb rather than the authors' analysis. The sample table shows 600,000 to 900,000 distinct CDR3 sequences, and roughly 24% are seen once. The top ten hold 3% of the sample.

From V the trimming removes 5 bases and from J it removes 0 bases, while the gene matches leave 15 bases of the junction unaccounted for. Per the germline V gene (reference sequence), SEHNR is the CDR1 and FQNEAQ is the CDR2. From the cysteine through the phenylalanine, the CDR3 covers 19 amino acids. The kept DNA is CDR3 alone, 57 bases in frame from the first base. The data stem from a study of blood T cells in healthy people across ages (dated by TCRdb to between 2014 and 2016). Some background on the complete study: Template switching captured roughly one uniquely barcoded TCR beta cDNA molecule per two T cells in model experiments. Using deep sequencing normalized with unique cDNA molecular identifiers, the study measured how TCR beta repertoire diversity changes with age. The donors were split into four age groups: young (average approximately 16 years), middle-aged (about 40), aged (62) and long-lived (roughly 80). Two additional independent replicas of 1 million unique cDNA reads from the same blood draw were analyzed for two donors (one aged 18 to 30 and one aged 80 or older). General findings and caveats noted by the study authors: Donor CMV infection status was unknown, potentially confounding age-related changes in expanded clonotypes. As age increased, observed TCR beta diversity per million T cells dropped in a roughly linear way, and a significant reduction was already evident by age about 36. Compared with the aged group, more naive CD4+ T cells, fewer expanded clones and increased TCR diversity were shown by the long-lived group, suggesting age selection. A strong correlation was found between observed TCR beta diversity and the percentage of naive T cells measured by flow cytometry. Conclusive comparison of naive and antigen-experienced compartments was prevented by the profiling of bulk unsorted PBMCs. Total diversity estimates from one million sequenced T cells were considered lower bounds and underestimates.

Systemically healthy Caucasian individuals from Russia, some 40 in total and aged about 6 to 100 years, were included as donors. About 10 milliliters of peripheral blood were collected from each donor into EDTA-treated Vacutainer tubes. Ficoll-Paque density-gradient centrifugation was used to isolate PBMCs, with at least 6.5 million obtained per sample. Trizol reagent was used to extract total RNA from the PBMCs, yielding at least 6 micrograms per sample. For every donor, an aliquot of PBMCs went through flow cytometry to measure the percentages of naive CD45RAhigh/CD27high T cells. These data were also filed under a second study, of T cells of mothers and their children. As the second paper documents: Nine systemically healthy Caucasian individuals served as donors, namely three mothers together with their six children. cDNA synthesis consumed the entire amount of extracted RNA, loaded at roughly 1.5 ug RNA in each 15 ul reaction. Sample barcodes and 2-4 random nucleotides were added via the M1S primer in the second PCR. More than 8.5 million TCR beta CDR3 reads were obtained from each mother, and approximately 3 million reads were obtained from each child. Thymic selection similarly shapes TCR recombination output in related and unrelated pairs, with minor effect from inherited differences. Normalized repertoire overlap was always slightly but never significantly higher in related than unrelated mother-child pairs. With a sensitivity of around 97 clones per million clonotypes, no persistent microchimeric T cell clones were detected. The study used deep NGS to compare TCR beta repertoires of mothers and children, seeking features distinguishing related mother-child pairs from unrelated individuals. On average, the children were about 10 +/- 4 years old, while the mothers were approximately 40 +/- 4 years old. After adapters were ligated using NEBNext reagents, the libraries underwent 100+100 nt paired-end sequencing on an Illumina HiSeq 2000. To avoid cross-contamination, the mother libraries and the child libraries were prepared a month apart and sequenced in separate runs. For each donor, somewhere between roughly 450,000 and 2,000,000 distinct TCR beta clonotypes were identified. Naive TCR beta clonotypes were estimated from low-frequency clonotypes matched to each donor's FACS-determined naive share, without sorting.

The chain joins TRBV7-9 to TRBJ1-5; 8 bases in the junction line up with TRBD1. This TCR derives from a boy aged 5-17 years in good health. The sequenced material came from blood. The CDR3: CASSLGTGWGDYSNQPQHF. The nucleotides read TGTGCCAGCAGCCTCGGGACAGGTTGGGGAGATTATAGCAATCAGCCCCAGCATTTT. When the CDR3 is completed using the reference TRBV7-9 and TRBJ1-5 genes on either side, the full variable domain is DTGVSQNPRHKITKRGQNVTFRCDPISEHNRLYWYRQTLGQGPEFLTYFQNEAQLEKSRLLSDRFSAERPKGSFSTLEIQRTEQGDSAMYLCASSLGTGWGDYSNQPQHFGDGTRLSIL.